Here is one T cell receptor beta chain with its context. The antigen remains undetermined. The data originate from a study of response to subunit inactivated influenza vaccine. Using its own MiXCR run on the RT-PCR reads, TCRdb lists one record per CDR3 protein. The table shows about 780,000 distinct CDR3 sequences, with 15% to 20% occurring only once. Germline V gives CDR1 MDHEN, CDR2 SYDVKM. The V end lost 7 bases, the J end lost 1 base, and 13 bases lay between the germline ends. The CDR3 is 14 residues long. Study outcomes and limitations: Seasonal influenza vaccination, on each occasion, was suggested by the authors to recruit few new T cells.

The source was PBMCs from blood, collected around 5 days after vaccination. The chain has TRBV28 and TRBJ1-2; TRBD1 might be the D (6 bases). The TCR originated in a man in his forties or fifties who received an inactivated influenza vaccine. The CDR3 is CASTQTGINYGYTF. The CDR3 nucleotides are TGTGCCAGCACCCAAACAGGGATTAACTATGGCTACACCTTC.